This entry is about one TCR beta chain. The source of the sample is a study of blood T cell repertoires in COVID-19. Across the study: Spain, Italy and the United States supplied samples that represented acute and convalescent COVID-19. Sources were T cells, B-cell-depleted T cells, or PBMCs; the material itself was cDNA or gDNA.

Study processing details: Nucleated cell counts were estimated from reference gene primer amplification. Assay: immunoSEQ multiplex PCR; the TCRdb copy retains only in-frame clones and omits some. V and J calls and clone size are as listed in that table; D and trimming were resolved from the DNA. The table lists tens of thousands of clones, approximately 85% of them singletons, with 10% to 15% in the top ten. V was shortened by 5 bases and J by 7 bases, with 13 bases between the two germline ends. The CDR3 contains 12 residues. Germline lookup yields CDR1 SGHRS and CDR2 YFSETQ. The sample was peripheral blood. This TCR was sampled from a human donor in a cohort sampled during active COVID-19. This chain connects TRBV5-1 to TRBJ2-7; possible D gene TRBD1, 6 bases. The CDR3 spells CASRTLGGEQYF. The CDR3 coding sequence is TGCGCCAGCAGGACCCTAGGGGGTGAGCAGTACTTC. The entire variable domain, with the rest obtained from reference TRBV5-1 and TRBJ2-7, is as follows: KAGVTQTPRYLIKTRGQQVTLSCSPISGHRSVSWYQQTPGQGLQFLFEYFSETQRNKGNFPGRFSGRQFSNSRSEMNVSTLELGDSALYLCASRTLGGEQYFGPGTRLTVT.